These 9 T cell receptor beta chains were all obtained from the same sample, sequenced in a study of blood T cell repertoires in COVID-19. Here immunoSEQ multiplex PCR was the method, and the copy in TCRdb shows in-frame clones only, minus some. The sample contains about 190,000 clones, around 90% of which appear only once. The material sequenced was peripheral blood. These TCRs come from a man between 45 and 60 years old with acute or convalescent COVID-19.

J is TRBJ2-4 and V is TRBV25-1; TRBD1 aligns across 10 bases. The length of the CDR3 is 14 residues. Germline trimming cut 3 bases from V and 7 bases from J; bases unmatched to any gene: 3. Germline lookup yields CDR1 MGHDK and CDR2 SYGVNS. CDR3 residues: CASSEGQGLNIQYF. The CDR3 DNA reads as TGTGCCAGCAGTGAGGGACAGGGGTTGAACATTCAGTACTTC.

The gene calls are TRBV30 and TRBJ2-7, with 8 bases matching TRBD2. The germline V gene has CDR1 GTSNPN and CDR2 SVGIG (reference sequence). The CDR3 is 15 amino acids. The J segment lost 5 bases and the V segment lost 3 bases, leaving 12 bases of the junction unmatched. CDR3 sequence (DNA): TGTGCCTGGAGCCTCGGGGCTAGCGGGTCCGACGAGCAGTACTTC. This codes for CAWSLGASGSDEQYF.

The rearrangement uses TRBV6-1 and TRBJ1-5; no definite D call. Per germline, CDR1 MNHNS and CDR2 SASEGT. The CDR3 sequence is 13 residues long. V gave up 2 bases and J gave up 5 bases, with 7 bases separating them. Here the CDR3 DNA reads TGTGCCAGCAGTGAATTAGCCTATCAGCCCCAGCATTTT. This encodes CASSELAYQPQHF.

This chain uses TRBV7-3 with TRBJ2-3; 7 bases fit TRBD1. J lost 4 bases, V lost 5 bases, and 9 bases had no gene match. The CDR3 contains 15 residues. Germline values: CDR1 SGHTA, CDR2 FQGTGA. CDR3 nucleotide sequence: TGTGCCAGCAGCCATACAGGGGCGGGTGCAGATACGCAGTATTTT. Protein product: CASSHTGAGADTQYF.

This chain joins TRBV30 and TRBJ1-1; tentative D call: TRBD1 (5 bases). The V end was cut by 0 bases, the J end by 0 bases, with 8 bases between. This CDR3 region has 14 residues. Germline-derived CDR1 and CDR2 are GTSNPN and SVGIG (reference sequence). In DNA form, the CDR3 reads TGTGCCTGGAGTGTAGACAGCCTGAACACTGAAGCTTTCTTT. Translating it yields CAWSVDSLNTEAFF.

This chain connects TRBV9 to TRBJ1-2; 7 bases are shared with TRBD1. J gave up 2 bases and V 0 bases, and 7 bases lay outside the gene matches. This CDR3 spans 16 amino acids. Germline CDR1 reads SGDLS; CDR2 reads YYNGEE. The DNA for the CDR3 is TGTGCCAGCAGCGTAGGAGGGGGCAGCCTGAACTATGGCTACACCTTC. Translated: CASSVGGGSLNYGYTF.

The chain employs TRBV28 and TRBJ1-5; 7 bases are a match to TRBD1. V was clipped by 3 bases and J by 3 bases; unmatched bases: 5. The V gene's germline CDR1 is MDHEN and CDR2 SYDVKM. This CDR3 has 15 amino acids. The CDR3 DNA reads TGTGCCAGCAGTTTCCCCAGGGGGGCCAATCAGCCCCAGCATTTT. Translated: CASSFPRGANQPQHF.

The V gene is TRBV7-2, the J gene TRBJ2-5; TRBD1 agrees at 9 bases. Germline V gene sequence: CDR1 SGHTA, CDR2 FQGNSA. The length of the CDR3 is 14 residues. V dropped 4 bases and J dropped 3; count of bases not matched to a gene: 3. This CDR3 reads CASSSGTGKETQYF. In DNA, the CDR3 is TGTGCCAGCAGCTCCGGGACAGGGAAAGAGACCCAGTACTTC.

This chain links TRBV5-4 with TRBJ1-2, with no clear D. V gave up 1 base and J gave up 3 bases, with 7 bases separating them. Germline CDR1 reads SGHNT; CDR2 reads YYREEE (reference sequence). The CDR3 length is 13 residues. For the CDR3, the DNA is TGTGCCAGCAGCTTGCGCGAAGACTATGGCTACACCTTC. Amino acids: CASSLREDYGYTF.